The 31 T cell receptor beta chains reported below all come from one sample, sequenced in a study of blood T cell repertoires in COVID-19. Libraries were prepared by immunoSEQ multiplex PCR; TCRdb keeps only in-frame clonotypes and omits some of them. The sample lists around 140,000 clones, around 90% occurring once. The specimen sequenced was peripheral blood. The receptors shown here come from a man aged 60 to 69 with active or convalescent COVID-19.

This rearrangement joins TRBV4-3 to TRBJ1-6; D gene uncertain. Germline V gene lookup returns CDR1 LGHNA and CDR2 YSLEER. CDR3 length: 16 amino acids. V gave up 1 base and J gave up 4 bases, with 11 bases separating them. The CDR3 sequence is CASSQGSSGYNSPLHF. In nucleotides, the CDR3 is TGCGCCAGCAGCCAAGGCTCCTCAGGTTATAATTCACCCCTCCACTTT.

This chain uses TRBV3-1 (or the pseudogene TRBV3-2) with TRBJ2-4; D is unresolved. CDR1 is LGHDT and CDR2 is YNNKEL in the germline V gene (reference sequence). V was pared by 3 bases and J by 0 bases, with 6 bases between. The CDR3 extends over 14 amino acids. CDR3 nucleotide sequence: TGTGCCAGCAGCCATTCCATAGCCAAAAACATTCAGTACTTC. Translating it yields CASSHSIAKNIQYF.

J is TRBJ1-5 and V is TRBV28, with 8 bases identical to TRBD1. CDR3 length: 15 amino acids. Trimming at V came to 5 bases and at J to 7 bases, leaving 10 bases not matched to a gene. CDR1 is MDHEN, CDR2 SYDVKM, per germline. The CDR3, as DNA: TGTGCCAGCAGTCTTTATAGCAGGGGGCGGCAGCCCCAGCATTTT. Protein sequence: CASSLYSRGRQPQHF.

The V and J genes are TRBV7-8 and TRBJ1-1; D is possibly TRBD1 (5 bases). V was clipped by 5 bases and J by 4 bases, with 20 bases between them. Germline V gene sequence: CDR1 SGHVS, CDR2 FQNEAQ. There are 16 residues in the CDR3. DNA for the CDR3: TGTGCCAGCAGCCCAGCGCCCTTGGGCAGGGTCACTGAAGCTTTCTTT. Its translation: CASSPAPLGRVTEAFF. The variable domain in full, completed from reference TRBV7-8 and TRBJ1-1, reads GAGVSQSPRYKVAKRGQDVALRCDPISGHVSLFWYQQALGQGPEFLTYFQNEAQLDKSGLPSDRFFAERPEGSVSTLKIQRTQQEDSAVYLCASSPAPLGRVTEAFFGQGTRLTVV.

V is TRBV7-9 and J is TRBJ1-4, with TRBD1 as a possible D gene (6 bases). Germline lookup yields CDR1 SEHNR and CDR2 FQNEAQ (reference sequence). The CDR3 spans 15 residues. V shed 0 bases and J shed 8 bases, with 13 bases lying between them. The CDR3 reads CASSLAGTSKEKLFF. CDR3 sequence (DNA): TGTGCCAGCAGCTTAGCCGGGACATCAAAAGAAAAACTGTTTTTT. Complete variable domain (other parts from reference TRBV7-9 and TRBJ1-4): DTGVSQNPRHKITKRGQNVTFRCDPISEHNRLYWYRQTLGQGPEFLTYFQNEAQLEKSRLLSDRFSAERPKGSFSTLEIQRTEQGDSAMYLCASSLAGTSKEKLFFGSGTQLSVL.

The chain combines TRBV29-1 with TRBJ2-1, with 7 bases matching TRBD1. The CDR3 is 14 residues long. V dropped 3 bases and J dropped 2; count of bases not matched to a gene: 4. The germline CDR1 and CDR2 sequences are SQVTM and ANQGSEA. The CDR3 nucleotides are TGCAGCGTTGAGCCGGGACAGACCTACAATGAGCAGTTCTTC. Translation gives CSVEPGQTYNEQFF.

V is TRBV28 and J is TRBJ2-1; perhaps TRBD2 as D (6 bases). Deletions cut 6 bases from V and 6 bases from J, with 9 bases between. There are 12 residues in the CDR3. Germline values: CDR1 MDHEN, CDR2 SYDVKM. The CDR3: CASREAGNEQFF. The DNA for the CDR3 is TGTGCCAGCAGAGAAGCGGGCAATGAGCAGTTCTTC. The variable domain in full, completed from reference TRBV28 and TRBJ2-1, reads DVKVTQSSRYLVKRTGEKVFLECVQDMDHENMFWYRQDPGLGLRLIYFSYDVKMKEKGDIPEGYSVSREKKERFSLILESASTNQTSMYLCASREAGNEQFFGPGTRLTVL.

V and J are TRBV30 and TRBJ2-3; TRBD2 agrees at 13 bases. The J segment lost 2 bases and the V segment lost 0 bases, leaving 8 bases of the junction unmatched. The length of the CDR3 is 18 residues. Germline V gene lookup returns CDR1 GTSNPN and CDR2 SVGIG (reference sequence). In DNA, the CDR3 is TGTGCCTGGAGTGTACTAGCGGGAGGGCCAAGACTCACAGATACGCAGTATTTT. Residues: CAWSVLAGGPRLTDTQYF. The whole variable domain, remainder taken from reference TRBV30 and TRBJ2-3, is SQTIHQWPATLVQPVGSPLSLECTVEGTSNPNLYWYRQAAGRGLQLLFYSVGIGQISSEVPQNLSASRPQDRQFILSSKKLLLSDSGFYLCAWSVLAGGPRLTDTQYFGPGTRLTVL.

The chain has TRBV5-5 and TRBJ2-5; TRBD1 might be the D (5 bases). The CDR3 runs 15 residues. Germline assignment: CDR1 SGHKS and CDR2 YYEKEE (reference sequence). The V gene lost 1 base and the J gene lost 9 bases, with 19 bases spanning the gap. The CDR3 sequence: CASSLLAAGKVAQYF. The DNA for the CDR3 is TGTGCCAGCAGCTTGTTGGCGGCAGGGAAGGTCGCCCAGTACTTC.

CDR3 coding DNA: TGTGCCACCCGCCGGGACAGGGGAACCAAAAACATTCAGTACTTC. This translates into CATRRDRGTKNIQYF. This rearrangement joins TRBV6-5 to TRBJ2-4; 10 nucleotides match TRBD1. The ends lost 10 bases at V and 2 bases at J; junction bases unmatched: 8. This CDR3 is built from 15 residues. The germline V gene has CDR1 MNHEY and CDR2 SVGAGI.

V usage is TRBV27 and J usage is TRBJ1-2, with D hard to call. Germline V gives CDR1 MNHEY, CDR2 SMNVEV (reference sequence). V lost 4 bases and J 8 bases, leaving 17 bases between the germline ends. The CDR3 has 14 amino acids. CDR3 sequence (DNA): TGTGCCAGCAGTTCGTCCGGGAGGTGGGGAGGCTACACCTTC. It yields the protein CASSSSGRWGGYTF.

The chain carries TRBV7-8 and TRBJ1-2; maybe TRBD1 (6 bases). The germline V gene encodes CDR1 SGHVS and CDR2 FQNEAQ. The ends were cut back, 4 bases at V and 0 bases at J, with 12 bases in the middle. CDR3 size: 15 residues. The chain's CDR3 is CASSSKGGTNYGYTF. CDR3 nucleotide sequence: TGTGCCAGCAGCTCTAAGGGGGGGACTAACTATGGCTACACCTTC. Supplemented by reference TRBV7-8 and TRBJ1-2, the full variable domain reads GAGVSQSPRYKVAKRGQDVALRCDPISGHVSLFWYQQALGQGPEFLTYFQNEAQLDKSGLPSDRFFAERPEGSVSTLKIQRTQQEDSAVYLCASSSKGGTNYGYTFGSGTRLTVV.

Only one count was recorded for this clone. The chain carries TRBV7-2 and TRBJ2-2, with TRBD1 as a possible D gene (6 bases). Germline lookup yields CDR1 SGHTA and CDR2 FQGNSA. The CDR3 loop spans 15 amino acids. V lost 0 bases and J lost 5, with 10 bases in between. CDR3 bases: TGTGCCAGCAGCTTAGCAGGGGGAGTAACCGGGGAGCTGTTTTTT. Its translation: CASSLAGGVTGELFF.

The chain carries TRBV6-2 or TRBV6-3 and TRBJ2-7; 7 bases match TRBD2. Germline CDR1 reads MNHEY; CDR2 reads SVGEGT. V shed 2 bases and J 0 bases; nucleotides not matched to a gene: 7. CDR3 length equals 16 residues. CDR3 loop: CASSYPSGLVSYEQYF. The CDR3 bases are TGTGCCAGCAGTTACCCATCAGGACTAGTCTCCTACGAGCAGTACTTC.

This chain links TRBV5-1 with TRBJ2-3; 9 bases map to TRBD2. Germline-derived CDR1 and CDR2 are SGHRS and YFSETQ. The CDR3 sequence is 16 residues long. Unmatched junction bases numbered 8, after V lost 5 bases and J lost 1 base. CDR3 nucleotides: TGCGCCAGCAGGAGGGCCTTAGCGGGAGGCACAGATACGCAGTATTTT. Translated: CASRRALAGGTDTQYF.

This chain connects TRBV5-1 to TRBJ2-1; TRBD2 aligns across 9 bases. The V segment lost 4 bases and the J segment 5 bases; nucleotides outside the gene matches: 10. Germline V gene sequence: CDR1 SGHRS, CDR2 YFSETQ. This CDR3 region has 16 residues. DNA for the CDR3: TGCGCCAGCAGCCCACGGATAGCGGGAGTCGACAATGAGCAGTTCTTC. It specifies CASSPRIAGVDNEQFF.

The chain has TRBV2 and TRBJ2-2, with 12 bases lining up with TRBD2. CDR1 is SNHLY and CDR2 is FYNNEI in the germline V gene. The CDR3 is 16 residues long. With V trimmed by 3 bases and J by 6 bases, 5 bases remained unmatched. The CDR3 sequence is CASSERRLAGAGELFF. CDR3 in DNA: TGTGCCAGCAGTGAGAGGAGACTAGCGGGAGCCGGGGAGCTGTTTTTT.

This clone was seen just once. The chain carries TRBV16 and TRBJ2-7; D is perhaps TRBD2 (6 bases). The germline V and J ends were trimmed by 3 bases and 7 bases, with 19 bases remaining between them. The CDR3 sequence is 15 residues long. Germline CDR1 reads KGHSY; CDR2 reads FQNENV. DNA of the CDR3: TGTGCCAGCAGCCACCGCCCCGGGGGAGAGCAAGAGCAGTACTTC. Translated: CASSHRPGGEQEQYF.

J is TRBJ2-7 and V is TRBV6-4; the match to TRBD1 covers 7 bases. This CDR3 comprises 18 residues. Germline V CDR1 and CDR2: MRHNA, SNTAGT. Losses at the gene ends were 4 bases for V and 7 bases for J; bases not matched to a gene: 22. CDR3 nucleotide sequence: TGTGCCAGCAGTGCATACCGATACAGGGGACCCTCAATGGGGGAGCAGTACTTC. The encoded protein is CASSAYRYRGPSMGEQYF.

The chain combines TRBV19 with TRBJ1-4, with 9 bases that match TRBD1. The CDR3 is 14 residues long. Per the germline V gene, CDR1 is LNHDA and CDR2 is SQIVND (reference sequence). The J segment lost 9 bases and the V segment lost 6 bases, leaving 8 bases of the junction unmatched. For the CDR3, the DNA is TGTGCCAGTAGCTTCGGGACAGGGACTAAAAAACTGTTTTTT. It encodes CASSFGTGTKKLFF.

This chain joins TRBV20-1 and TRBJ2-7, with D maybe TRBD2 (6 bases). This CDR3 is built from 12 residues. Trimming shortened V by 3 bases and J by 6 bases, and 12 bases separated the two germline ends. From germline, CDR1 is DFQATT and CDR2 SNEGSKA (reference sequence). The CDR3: CSASGRPLEQYF. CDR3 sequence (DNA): TGCAGTGCTAGTGGGAGGCCCCTCGAGCAGTACTTC.

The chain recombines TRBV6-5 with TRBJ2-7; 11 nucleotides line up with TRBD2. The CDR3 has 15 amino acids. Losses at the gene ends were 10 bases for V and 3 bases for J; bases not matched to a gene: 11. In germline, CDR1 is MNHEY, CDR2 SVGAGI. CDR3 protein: CATRGTSGLNYEQYF. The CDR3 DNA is TGTGCCACCCGGGGGACTAGCGGCCTAAACTACGAGCAGTACTTC.

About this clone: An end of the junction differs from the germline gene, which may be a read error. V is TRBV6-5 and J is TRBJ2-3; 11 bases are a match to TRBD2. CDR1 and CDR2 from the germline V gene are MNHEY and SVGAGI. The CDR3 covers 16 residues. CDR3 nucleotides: TGTGCCAGCTGTTATATGACTAGCGGGGACACAGATACGCAGTATTTT. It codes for CASCYMTSGDTDTQYF.

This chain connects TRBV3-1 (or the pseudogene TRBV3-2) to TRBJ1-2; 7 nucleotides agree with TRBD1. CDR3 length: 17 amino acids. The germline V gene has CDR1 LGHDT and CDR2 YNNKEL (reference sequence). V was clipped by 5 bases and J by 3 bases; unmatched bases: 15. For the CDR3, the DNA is TGTGCCAGCAGCTCCCGGGACAGACCCATTACTCACTATGGCTACACCTTC. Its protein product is CASSSRDRPITHYGYTF.

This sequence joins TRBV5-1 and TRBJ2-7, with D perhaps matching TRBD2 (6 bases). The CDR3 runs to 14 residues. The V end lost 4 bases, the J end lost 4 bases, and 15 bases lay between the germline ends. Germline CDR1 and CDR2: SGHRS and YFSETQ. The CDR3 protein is CASSLSRGGYEQYF. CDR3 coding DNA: TGCGCCAGCAGCCTGAGCCGTGGGGGGTACGAGCAGTACTTC. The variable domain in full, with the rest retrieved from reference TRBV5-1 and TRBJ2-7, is KAGVTQTPRYLIKTRGQQVTLSCSPISGHRSVSWYQQTPGQGLQFLFEYFSETQRNKGNFPGRFSGRQFSNSRSEMNVSTLELGDSALYLCASSLSRGGYEQYFGPGTRLTVT.

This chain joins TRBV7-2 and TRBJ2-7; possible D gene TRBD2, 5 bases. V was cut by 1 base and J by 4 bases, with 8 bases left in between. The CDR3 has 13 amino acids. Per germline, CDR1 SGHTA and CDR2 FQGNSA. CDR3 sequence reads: CASSLVGEYEQYF. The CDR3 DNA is TGTGCCAGCAGCTTAGTCGGGGAATACGAGCAGTACTTC.

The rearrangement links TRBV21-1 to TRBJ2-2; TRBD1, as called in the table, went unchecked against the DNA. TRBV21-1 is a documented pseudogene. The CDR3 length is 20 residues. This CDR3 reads CASSKEIRHRVSLGTGELFF. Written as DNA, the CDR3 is TGTGCCAGCAGCAAAGAGATCCGGCACAGAGTCAGCTTGGGCACCGGGGAGCTGTTTTTT.

CDR3 sequence (DNA): TGTGCCTGGGATACTAGCGGAGCGAACACCGGGGAGCTGTTTTTT. This encodes CAWDTSGANTGELFF. The J gene is TRBJ2-2, the V gene TRBV30; 8 positions agree with TRBD2. Per germline, CDR1 GTSNPN and CDR2 SVGIG (reference sequence). Unmatched junction bases numbered 5, after V lost 5 bases and J lost 0 bases. This CDR3 has 15 amino acids. Supplemented by reference TRBV30 and TRBJ2-2, the full variable domain reads SQTIHQWPATLVQPVGSPLSLECTVEGTSNPNLYWYRQAAGRGLQLLFYSVGIGQISSEVPQNLSASRPQDRQFILSSKKLLLSDSGFYLCAWDTSGANTGELFFGEGSRLTVL.

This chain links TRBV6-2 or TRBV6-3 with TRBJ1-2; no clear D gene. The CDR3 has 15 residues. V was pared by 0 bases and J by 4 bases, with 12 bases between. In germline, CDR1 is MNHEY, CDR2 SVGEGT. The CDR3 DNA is TGTGCCAGCAGTTACTCGACTCTTGGAGCCTATGGCTACACCTTC. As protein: CASSYSTLGAYGYTF.

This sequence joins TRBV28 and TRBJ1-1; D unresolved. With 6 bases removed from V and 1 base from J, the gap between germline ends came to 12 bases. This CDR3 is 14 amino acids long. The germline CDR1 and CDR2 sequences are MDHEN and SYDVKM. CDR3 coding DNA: TGTGCCAGCAGACCACCCCAGGCGAACACTGAAGCTTTCTTT. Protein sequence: CASRPPQANTEAFF. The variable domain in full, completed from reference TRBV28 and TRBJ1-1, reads DVKVTQSSRYLVKRTGEKVFLECVQDMDHENMFWYRQDPGLGLRLIYFSYDVKMKEKGDIPEGYSVSREKKERFSLILESASTNQTSMYLCASRPPQANTEAFFGQGTRLTVV.

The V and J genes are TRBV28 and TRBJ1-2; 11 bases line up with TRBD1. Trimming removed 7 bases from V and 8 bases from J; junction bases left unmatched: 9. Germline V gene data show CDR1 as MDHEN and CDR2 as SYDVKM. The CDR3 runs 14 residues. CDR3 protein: CASTRTGGLRGYTF. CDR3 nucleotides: TGTGCCAGCACTCGGACAGGGGGCCTTAGGGGCTACACCTTC.